One sample yielded the 19 T cell receptor beta chains listed below, sequenced in a study of vaccination and CD4 T cells after COVID-19. This sample's time point: late sampling 161 to 241 days after vaccination in three convalescent patients. A single record per CDR3 protein comes from TCRdb applying MiXCR to the PCR reads. Of about 36,000 distinct CDR3 sequences in the sample, 36% were seen once. This material consisted of CD4+ T cells from blood, taken about 7 months after SARS-CoV-2 vaccination. These receptors originate from a human donor who had recovered from COVID-19.

The genes are TRBV20-1 and TRBJ1-1; D gene ambiguous. The CDR3 sequence is 10 residues long. In germline, CDR1 is DFQATT, CDR2 SNEGSKA (reference sequence). Trimming took off 6 bases at V and 7 bases at J, with 9 bases between the two ends. CDR3 sequence: CSALIFEAFF. CDR3 sequence (DNA): TGCAGTGCCCTGATTTTTGAAGCTTTCTTT.

The chain is built from TRBV12-3 or TRBV12-4 and TRBJ1-2, with a tentative D call TRBD1 (5 bases). Deletions cut 3 bases from V and 7 bases from J, with 15 bases between. The CDR3 runs to 14 residues. The CDR3 DNA is TGTGCCAGCAGTTTCTCCGGGGGGTTGGGTGGCTACACCTTC. Protein sequence: CASSFSGGLGGYTF.

This clonotype has more than one count but fewer than ten. The genes are TRBV20-1 and TRBJ1-1, with D uncertain. Germline-derived CDR1 and CDR2 are DFQATT and SNEGSKA (reference sequence). V gave up 6 bases and J gave up 1 base, with 12 bases separating them. CDR3 length: 13 amino acids. The CDR3 nucleotides are TGCAGTGCCGGAGACGAGCCGAACACTGAAGCTTTCTTT. Its translation: CSAGDEPNTEAFF.

The CDR3 DNA follows: TGTGCCAGCAGCAATGACAGACAAGTCAAAAACATTCAGTACTTC. This sequence encodes CASSNDRQVKNIQYF. The chain recombines TRBV4-2 with TRBJ2-4; a weak D match, TRBD1 (5 bases). CDR1 and CDR2 from the germline V gene are LGHNA and YNFKEQ. The CDR3 is 15 residues long. Between the trimmed V and J ends, which lost 5 bases and 3 bases, there was a span of 14 bases.

The chain recombines TRBV28 with TRBJ2-7; D perhaps matches TRBD2 (6 bases). The germline gives CDR1 MDHEN, CDR2 SYDVKM. The CDR3 is made up of 15 amino acids. The germline V and J ends were trimmed by 3 bases and 11 bases, with 23 bases remaining between them. CDR3 sequence (DNA): TGTGCCAGCAGTTTGCGGGAAGGGGAGCGACCAATGAAGTACTTC. Protein: CASSLREGERPMKYF.

This chain joins TRBV19 and TRBJ2-7; TRBD1 aligns across 10 bases. This CDR3 has 16 amino acids. Per germline, CDR1 LNHDA and CDR2 SQIVND (reference sequence). The junction had 6 bases not matched to a gene; V was cut back by 2 bases and J by 2 bases. The CDR3 loop is CASSIRQGAKTYEQYF. CDR3 coding DNA: TGTGCCAGTAGTATACGACAGGGGGCGAAGACCTACGAGCAGTACTTC. The full variable domain, its missing parts supplied by reference TRBV19 and TRBJ2-7, is DGGITQSPKYLFRKEGQNVTLSCEQNLNHDAMYWYRQDPGQGLRLIYYSQIVNDFQKGDIAEGYSVSREKKESFPLTVTSAQKNPTAFYLCASSIRQGAKTYEQYFGPGTRLTVT.

This clonotype was observed many times. The chain links TRBV24-1 to TRBJ2-5, with TRBD1 identical over 8 bases. The V and J ends lost 3 bases and 5 bases, in that order; junction bases with no gene match: 13. Germline CDR1 reads KGHDR; CDR2 reads SFDVKD. This CDR3 is 17 amino acids long. CDR3: CATSDRMGQATRETQYF. CDR3 nucleotides: TGTGCCACCAGTGATCGTATGGGACAGGCTACGAGGGAGACCCAGTACTTC.

The CDR3 reads CASSQEGGSLYEQYF. The DNA for the CDR3 is TGTGCCAGCAGCCAGGAAGGGGGGAGTCTCTACGAGCAGTACTTC. The chain uses TRBV7-6 and TRBJ2-7; either TRBD1 or TRBD2 may fit D (6 bases each). Trimming took 5 bases from V and 3 from J, leaving 17 bases between them. From germline, CDR1 is SGHVS and CDR2 FNYEAQ. The CDR3 contains 15 residues.

The genes are TRBV27 and TRBJ2-7; D perhaps matches TRBD1 (5 bases). CDR1 is MNHEY, CDR2 SMNVEV, per germline (reference sequence). Deletions cut 0 bases from V and 3 bases from J, with 15 bases between. The CDR3 extends over 16 amino acids. CDR3 residues: CASSLSVGQLLYEQYF. The CDR3 bases are TGTGCCAGCAGTTTATCGGTCGGACAACTACTCTACGAGCAGTACTTC.

The V gene is TRBV28, the J gene TRBJ2-1; 14 bases fit TRBD2. Per germline, CDR1 MDHEN and CDR2 SYDVKM. CDR3 length: 21 residues. The V gene end was trimmed by 3 bases and the J gene end by 4 bases; junction bases not matched to a gene: 17. The CDR3 DNA reads as TGTGCCAGCAGTTTCCAAGCCGGGGGACTAGCGGGAGCGGTGAGATACAATGAGCAGTTCTTC. This gives the protein CASSFQAGGLAGAVRYNEQFF.

The rearrangement joins TRBV20-1 to TRBJ2-3, with 10 bases matching TRBD2. This CDR3 has 15 amino acids. Germline V gene lookup returns CDR1 DFQATT and CDR2 SNEGSKA (reference sequence). V lost 3 bases, J lost 5 bases, and 8 bases stayed unmatched. CDR3 sequence: CSARWLAGAGDTQYF. The CDR3 nucleotides are TGCAGTGCTAGGTGGCTAGCGGGAGCCGGAGATACGCAGTATTTT.

The chain uses TRBV20-1 and TRBJ1-6, with D maybe TRBD1 (6 bases). The CDR3 has 16 residues. The germline V gene encodes CDR1 DFQATT and CDR2 SNEGSKA (reference sequence). Trimming left V 0 bases short and J 0 bases short, with 9 bases between. The CDR3 bases are TGCAGTGCTAGAGATGTGGACAGCTCCTATAATTCACCCCTCCACTTT. It encodes CSARDVDSSYNSPLHF.

The chain employs TRBV7-2 and TRBJ1-3, with 8 positions matching TRBD1. The CDR3 is 15 amino acids. Germline CDR1 SGHTA, CDR2 FQGNSA. Losses at the gene ends were 5 bases for V and 6 bases for J; bases not matched to a gene: 9. CDR3 coding DNA: TGTGCCAGCAGCCTAGGGACAGGCCTCGAAAACACCATATATTTT. Protein product: CASSLGTGLENTIYF.

Only a few counts were recorded for this clonotype. This chain connects TRBV21-1 to TRBJ2-7; the D segment call TRBD1 is taken from the table without a DNA check. TRBV21-1 is designated a pseudogene. This CDR3 comprises 16 residues. The CDR3 spells CASSTLRDSHCLVQYF. The CDR3 region has the DNA TGTGCCAGCAGCACACTCCGGGACAGCCACTGCCTTGTGCAGTACTTC.

The rearrangement links TRBV2 to TRBJ2-1, with 7 bases aligning to TRBD2. The CDR3 runs to 12 residues. Germline CDR1 SNHLY, CDR2 FYNNEI. With 4 bases clipped from V and 9 bases from J, the junction kept 3 bases outside the gene matches. DNA for the CDR3: TGTGCCAGCAGTGGGGGACTACCTGAGCAGTTCTTC. This encodes CASSGGLPEQFF.

The rearrangement joins TRBV19 to TRBJ1-6, with 7 bases fitting TRBD1. Germline V gives CDR1 LNHDA, CDR2 SQIVND (reference sequence). J gave up 7 bases and V 5 bases, and 5 bases lay outside the gene matches. The CDR3 is 14 residues long. CDR3 DNA: TGTGCCAGTAGTGGGACAGCCGGAAATTCACCCCTCCACTTT. Amino acid sequence: CASSGTAGNSPLHF.

The chain carries TRBV10-3 and TRBJ2-3; tentatively, D is TRBD1 (5 bases). Germline loops: CDR1 ENHRY, CDR2 SYGVKD. V gave up 7 bases and J gave up 0 bases, with 11 bases separating them. The CDR3 has 14 amino acids. The DNA for the CDR3 is TGTGCCATCAAGGGGCTGGGTAGCACAGATACGCAGTATTTT. Its translation: CAIKGLGSTDTQYF.

This clonotype was counted only a few times. The chain is built from TRBV2 and TRBJ1-2; TRBD1 aligns across 7 bases. The CDR3 covers 13 residues. V gave up 1 base and J gave up 7 bases; unmatched junction bases: 3. The germline gives CDR1 SNHLY, CDR2 FYNNEI. Here the CDR3 reads CASSEEGAGGYTF. In nucleotides, the CDR3 is TGTGCCAGCAGTGAAGAGGGGGCGGGTGGCTACACCTTC.

This clonotype has only one observation. This CDR3 is missing its conserved last phenylalanine or tryptophan, likely due to a read error. The J gene is TRBJ1-2, the V gene TRBV19; perhaps TRBD1 as D (6 bases). This CDR3 is 16 amino acids long. From germline, CDR1 is LNHDA and CDR2 SQIVND (reference sequence). V lost 3 bases, J lost 4 bases, and 18 bases lay in between. CDR3 sequence reads: CASSMVQGERGYGYTL. The CDR3 DNA sequence: TGTGCCAGTAGTATGGTACAGGGAGAGCGCGGCTATGGCTACACCCTC.